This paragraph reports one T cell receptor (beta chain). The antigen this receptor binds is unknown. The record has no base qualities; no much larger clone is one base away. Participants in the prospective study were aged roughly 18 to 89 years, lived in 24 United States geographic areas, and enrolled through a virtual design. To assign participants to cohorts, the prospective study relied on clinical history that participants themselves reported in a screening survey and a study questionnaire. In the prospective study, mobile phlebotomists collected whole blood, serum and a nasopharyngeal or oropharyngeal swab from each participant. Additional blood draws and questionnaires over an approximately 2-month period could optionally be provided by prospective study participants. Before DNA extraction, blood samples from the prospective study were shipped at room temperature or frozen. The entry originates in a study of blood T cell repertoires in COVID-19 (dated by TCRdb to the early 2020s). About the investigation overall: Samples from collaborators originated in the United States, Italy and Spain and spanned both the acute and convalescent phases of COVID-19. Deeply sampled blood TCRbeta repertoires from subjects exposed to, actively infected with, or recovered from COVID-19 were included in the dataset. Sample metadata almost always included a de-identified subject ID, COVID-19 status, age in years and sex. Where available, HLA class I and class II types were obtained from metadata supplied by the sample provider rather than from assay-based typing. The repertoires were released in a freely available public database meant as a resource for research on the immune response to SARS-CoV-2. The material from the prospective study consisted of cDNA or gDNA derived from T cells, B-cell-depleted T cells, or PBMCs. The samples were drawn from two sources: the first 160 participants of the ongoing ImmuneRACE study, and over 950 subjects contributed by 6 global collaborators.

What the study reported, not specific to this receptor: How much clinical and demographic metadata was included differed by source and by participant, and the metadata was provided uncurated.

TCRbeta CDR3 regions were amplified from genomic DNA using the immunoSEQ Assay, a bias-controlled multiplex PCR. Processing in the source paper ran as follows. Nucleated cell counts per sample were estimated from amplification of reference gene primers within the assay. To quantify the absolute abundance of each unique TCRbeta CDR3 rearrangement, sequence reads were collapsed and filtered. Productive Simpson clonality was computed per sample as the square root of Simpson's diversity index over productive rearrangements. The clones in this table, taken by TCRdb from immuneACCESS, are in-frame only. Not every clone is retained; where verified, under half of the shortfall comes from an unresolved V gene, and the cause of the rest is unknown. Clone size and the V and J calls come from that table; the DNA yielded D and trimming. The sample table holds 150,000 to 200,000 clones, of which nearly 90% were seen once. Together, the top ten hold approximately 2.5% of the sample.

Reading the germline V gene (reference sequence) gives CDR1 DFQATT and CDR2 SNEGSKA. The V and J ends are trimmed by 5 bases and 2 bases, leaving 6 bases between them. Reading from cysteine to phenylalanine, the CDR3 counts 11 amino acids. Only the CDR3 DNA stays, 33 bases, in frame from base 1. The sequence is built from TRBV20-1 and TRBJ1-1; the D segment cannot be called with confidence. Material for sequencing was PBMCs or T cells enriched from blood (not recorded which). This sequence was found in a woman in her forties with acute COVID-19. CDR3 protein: CSAEGNTEAFF. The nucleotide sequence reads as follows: TGCAGTGCTGAGGGTAACACTGAAGCTTTCTTT.